This T cell receptor beta chain was profiled in a study of shared clonotypes between healthy human individuals (dated by TCRdb to the early 2020s). Notes on the research overall: Three men and a couple of women, aged 18 to 49 years, made up the cohort. Per donor, three plates each were used for CD4 naive and CD4 memory, two for CD8 naive, and one for CD8 memory. The study deeply sequenced blood TCR repertoires of about 5 healthy adults to estimate repertoire size and the extent of clonotype sharing between individuals. To increase sequencing depth and limit assay-specific biases, TCR repertoire library preparation and sequencing were carried out by different laboratories using diverse techniques. Per donor, leukapheresis produced somewhere between about 0.94 and 9.5 billion PBMCs.

In the germline V gene, CDR1 corresponds to KGHSH and CDR2 to LQKENI. V drops 1 base and J drops 3 bases, leaving 12 bases in between. The CDR3 holds 15 amino acids from the cysteine to the phenylalanine. The retained sequence is limited to the CDR3, 45 bases, with the frame set at the first base. Using the deep immunoSEQ assay, TCR CDR3 regions were amplified from genomic DNA by multiplex PCR. Extracted genomic DNA from each cell subset was spread evenly across all wells of several immunoSEQ 96-well plates, with each plate serving as a replicate. For sorted subsets, each replicate PCR was loaded with about 0.2 ug genomic DNA, equivalent to roughly 30,000 T cell genomes. The purified libraries were quantified using a Qubit 3.0 fluorometer, sized with a Bioanalyzer 2100, and then quantified again using the KAPA Library Quantification kit. A separate single-read 150-cycle Illumina NextSeq 550 flow cell was used to sequence each immunoSEQ 96-well plate. In the paper's pipeline: Because the immunoSEQ output included only junctional sequences and no quality scores, the filtering could not be the same as the filtering used for full-length reads. To assign V/J genes and CDR3, sequences were annotated against IMGT germline references using PyIR, a Python wrapper for IgBLAST v1.9. Any read was removed if the V/J assignment was weak (E-value above 1e-6), the CDR3 was missing, or the read contained stop codons, out-of-frame junctions, or ambiguous translated residues. V3J clonotypes were defined as sequences sharing an identical inferred V gene, J gene, and CDR3 amino acid sequence. The percentage overlap between two repertoires was calculated by dividing the number of shared unique clonotypes by the size of the smaller repertoire. Three approaches were used to assess repertoire richness: RTK rarefaction, the Chao1 estimator, and Recon v2.1 estimates of unobserved clonotypes. For all TCRbeta clonotypes obtained by the gDNA method from several donors, generation probabilities were computed with OLGA. TCRdb re-hosts the immuneACCESS table, in-frame sequences only. Its copies lack some clones; in the studies checked, an unresolved V gene accounts for under half of them, and the cause for the rest is not known. For V, J and clone size, that table is used; D and trimming come from the DNA. For this sample there are millions of clones; roughly 93% appear just once. The ten largest clones add up to 0.39% of the sample.

What the work shows at the level of the full study, not this receptor alone: Based on pairwise subsampling, the degree of clonotype sharing among donors was expected to be affected by sequencing depth. Because the study included only a small number of donors, the genetic and exposure-history diversity represented was limited. Only blood was sampled, and tissue TCR repertoires likely differ from those in blood. Naive subsets generally had larger estimated clonotype richness than memory subsets did. When four donors were compared, the shared fraction of clonotypes was about 5.5% for naive CD4, approximately 3.5% for naive CD8, about 2.5% for memory CD4, and 0.35% to 0.4% for memory CD8. Rarefaction of sorted-subset datasets indicated incomplete sequencing despite the large sequencing depth. Higher generation probabilities were observed for clonotypes shared by all four sorted-subset donors than for non-shared clonotypes.

Points on this clone: Its antigen is unknown. No base qualities exist here, and no much larger clone lies one base off it.

The donors were healthy, HIV-negative adults who had no recently reported acute infections or vaccinations. Every donor was a Caucasian adult living in Nashville, Tennessee, USA. CD4+ T cells were enriched through magnetic negative selection, after which naive cells were positively selected on CD45RA and the remaining negative fraction served as the memory subset. Blood was collected by leukapheresis, and PBMCs were isolated by Ficoll-Histopaque density gradient centrifugation and then cryopreserved in liquid nitrogen vapor phase. Analytical flow cytometry was used to check the purity and quantity of every magnetically sorted T cell population. Each sorted fraction had its genomic DNA isolated and then quantified by UV absorbance on a Nanodrop 2000c.

This chain is built from TRBV18 and TRBJ1-2; no D gene can be assigned with confidence. Sequenced material: naive CD4+ T cells from PBMCs. The cell subset or site label, as the study defines it: CD45RA+ positively selected. The source is a man younger than 30 in good health. Some clones in this sample may be carry-over from other donors' samples. In nucleotide form, the sequence is TGTGCCAGCTCACCACAGGTGGCAGTGGACTATGGCTACACCTTC. It translates to CASSPQVAVDYGYTF.